These 17 T cell receptor beta chains were sequenced from one sample in a study of T cell responses to AZD1222 COVID-19 vaccine. Repertoires were generated with immunoSEQ multiplex PCR, while TCRdb's copy carries only in-frame clones and drops some. Among about 83,000 clones listed, 85% to 95% were seen once. The sequenced sample was peripheral blood, obtained 28 days after the second AZD1222 dose. Receptors originate from an adult who received the AZD1222 COVID-19 vaccine.

This clone appeared once. The CDR3 nucleotides read TGCAGTGCTCTCGTCGGAACTGAAGCTTTCTTT. It yields the protein CSALVGTEAFF. This rearrangement joins TRBV20-1 to TRBJ1-1; D uncertain. V was clipped by 5 bases and J by 5 bases, with 9 bases between them. CDR1 and CDR2 from the germline V gene are DFQATT and SNEGSKA (reference sequence). The CDR3 consists of 11 residues.

This rearrangement joins TRBV19 to TRBJ1-6, with a weak D call TRBD1 (6 bases). V lost 8 bases to trimming and J lost 0 bases, with 8 bases between them. The CDR3 length is 14 residues. CDR1 LNHDA and CDR2 SQIVND come from the germline V gene (reference sequence). CDR3 coding DNA: TGTGCCAGTGGACAGAGCTCCTATAATTCACCCCTCCACTTT. It codes for CASGQSSYNSPLHF.

The rearrangement uses TRBV19 and TRBJ1-2; TRBD1 might be the D (5 bases). The V gene lost 9 bases and the J gene lost 4 bases, with 12 bases spanning the gap. Germline V gene sequence: CDR1 LNHDA, CDR2 SQIVND (reference sequence). The CDR3 loop spans 12 amino acids. Here the CDR3 reads CASTGFFYGYTF. DNA for the CDR3: TGTGCCAGCACAGGTTTCTTCTATGGCTACACCTTC.

In nucleotides, the CDR3 is TGTGCCAGCAGTTTCCCTCTCCTGCTAGCGGGAGCAGAAAAGAGCTCCTACAATGAGCAGTTCTTC. It codes for CASSFPLLLAGAEKSSYNEQFF. The genes are TRBV28 and TRBJ2-1; 10 bases are a match to TRBD2. The CDR3 covers 22 residues. The germline V gene encodes CDR1 MDHEN and CDR2 SYDVKM. The ends lost 3 bases at V and 0 bases at J; junction bases unmatched: 20.

This clone was observed a single time. This chain uses TRBV28 with TRBJ2-1, with D possibly called TRBD1 or TRBD2 (5 bases each). Per germline, CDR1 MDHEN and CDR2 SYDVKM. The germline V and J ends were trimmed by 4 bases and 6 bases, with 19 bases remaining between them. The CDR3 sequence is 16 residues long. CDR3 in amino acids: CASSSGPRRISNEQFF. The CDR3 DNA follows: TGTGCCAGCAGTTCGGGACCGAGAAGGATCTCCAATGAGCAGTTCTTC.

The chain uses TRBV21-1 and TRBJ2-5. TRBV21-1 has pseudogene status. This CDR3 spans 13 amino acids. CDR3 in DNA: TGTGCCAGCAGCAAAGATACGAGGGGGACCCAGTACTTC. Amino acids: CASSKDTRGTQYF.

This clone was observed once. This rearrangement joins TRBV15 to TRBJ2-7; D unresolved. The length of the CDR3 is 13 residues. In germline, CDR1 is LNHNV, CDR2 YYDKDF (reference sequence). Between the trimmed V and J ends, which lost 8 bases and 2 bases, there was a span of 13 bases. CDR3 in amino acids: CATGHGQTYEQYF. DNA of the CDR3: TGTGCCACCGGGCACGGCCAAACCTACGAGCAGTACTTC.

The J gene is TRBJ2-5, the V gene TRBV20-1; D not resolved. Germline V gene data show CDR1 as DFQATT and CDR2 as SNEGSKA (reference sequence). V lost 3 bases and J 1 base, leaving 0 bases between the germline ends. This CDR3 is built from 10 residues. CDR3 nucleotide sequence: TGCAGTGCTAGCCAAGAGACCCAGTACTTC. The encoded protein is CSASQETQYF.

This chain uses TRBV9 with TRBJ1-3; no clear D gene. Germline V gene data show CDR1 as SGDLS and CDR2 as YYNGEE. This CDR3 spans 15 amino acids. The V end was cut by 0 bases, the J end by 2 bases, with 9 bases between. The DNA of the CDR3 is TGTGCCAGCAGCGTAGCAACCGGGCCTGGAAACACCATATATTTT. This gives the protein CASSVATGPGNTIYF. The full variable domain, its missing parts supplied by reference TRBV9 and TRBJ1-3, is DSGVTQTPKHLITATGQRVTLRCSPRSGDLSVYWYQQSLDQGLQFLIQYYNGEERAKGNILERFSAQQFPDLHSELNLSSLELGDSALYFCASSVATGPGNTIYFGEGSWLTVV.

The chain couples TRBV27 to TRBJ2-1; possibly TRBD2 for D (6 bases). The V and J ends lost 2 bases and 0 bases respectively, with 8 bases between them. The CDR3 extends over 15 amino acids. The V gene's germline CDR1 is MNHEY and CDR2 SMNVEV (reference sequence). The CDR3 nucleotides read TGTGCCAGCAGTTTACGCGGGACCTCCTACAATGAGCAGTTCTTC. It specifies CASSLRGTSYNEQFF.

The chain recombines TRBV28 with TRBJ1-3, with a possible D match to TRBD1 (5 bases). This CDR3 comprises 14 residues. The germline gives CDR1 MDHEN, CDR2 SYDVKM. V lost 4 bases and J 0 bases, leaving 7 bases between the germline ends. The CDR3 DNA is TGTGCCAGCAGTTACGGGGGCTCTGGAAACACCATATATTTT. Encoded protein: CASSYGGSGNTIYF.

This chain uses TRBV9 with TRBJ2-5; D unresolved. The CDR3 totals 14 residues. Germline V CDR1 and CDR2: SGDLS, YYNGEE. Trimming took 0 bases from V and 2 from J, leaving 8 bases between them. The DNA for the CDR3 is TGTGCCAGCAGCGTAGAGGGCAGGCAAGAGACCCAGTACTTC. The encoded protein is CASSVEGRQETQYF.

The rearrangement joins TRBV11-2 to TRBJ1-2; 8 bases line up with TRBD1. Germline V CDR1 and CDR2: SGHAT, FQNNGV. J gave up 5 bases and V 1 base, and 6 bases lay outside the gene matches. The CDR3 covers 15 residues. The CDR3 sequence is CASSLGQGAGYGYTF. The CDR3 nucleotides read TGTGCCAGCAGCTTAGGGCAGGGGGCAGGGTATGGCTACACCTTC.

The chain links TRBV21-1 to TRBJ2-1; TRBD2, the D gene given by the table, was not confirmed from the DNA. TRBV21-1 is marked as a pseudogene. The CDR3 is 17 amino acids. As DNA, the CDR3 is TGTGCCAGCAGCAAACCTAGCGGGTTCTCCTCCTACAATGAGCAGTTCTTC. Protein sequence: CASSKPSGFSSYNEQFF.

The chain carries TRBV21-1 and TRBJ2-7; the listed D gene, TRBD2, was not tested against the DNA. TRBV21-1 is a listed pseudogene. The CDR3 sequence is 21 residues long. CDR3 residues: CASSRFSQRGLGASGIYEQYF. The DNA for the CDR3 is TGTGCCAGCAGCAGGTTTTCACAACGGGGTCTTGGGGCTAGCGGGATTTACGAGCAGTACTTC.

The gene calls are TRBV7-3 and TRBJ1-3; TRBD1 aligns across 8 bases. Losses at the gene ends were 5 bases for V and 1 base for J; bases not matched to a gene: 4. Germline values: CDR1 SGHTA, CDR2 FQGTGA. The CDR3 spans 15 residues. CDR3 sequence: CASSSTGGSGNTIYF. In DNA form, the CDR3 reads TGTGCCAGCAGCAGTACAGGGGGGTCTGGAAACACCATATATTTT.

This clone was observed once. The V call is TRBV5-1, the J call TRBJ2-7, with 12 nucleotides matching TRBD2. V shed 0 bases, J shed 1 base, and the junction held 11 bases outside the gene matches. Germline V gives CDR1 SGHRS, CDR2 YFSETQ. This CDR3 comprises 19 residues. The CDR3 coding sequence is TGCGCCAGCAGCTTGGGCGGACTAGCGGGATTCGAAGTTTCCTACGAGCAGTACTTC. Residues: CASSLGGLAGFEVSYEQYF.